These 5 T cell receptor beta chains were all obtained from the same sample, sequenced in a study of cytomegalovirus exposure and HLA in healthy donors. This table comes from immunoSEQ multiplex PCR, and its TCRdb copy is limited to in-frame clones, with some not included. Of about 200,000 clones listed, roughly 80% are singletons. The sequenced sample consisted of PBMCs. The source of these receptors is a woman younger than 30 in good health and CMV-seronegative.

Notes on this clone: Other nucleotide sequences from this sample produce the same CDR3. J is TRBJ2-1 and V is TRBV30; no clear D. CDR1 is GTSNPN, CDR2 SVGIG, per germline (reference sequence). The CDR3 covers 11 residues. Trimming stripped 3 bases from V and 6 bases from J, with 6 bases between. CDR3 DNA sequence: TGTGCCTGGAGCCCAGGCAATGAGCAGTTCTTC. Translation gives CAWSPGNEQFF.

The V and J genes are TRBV28 and TRBJ1-4; perhaps TRBD1 as D (5 bases). The CDR3 spans 11 residues. V was pared by 8 bases and J by 8 bases, with 9 bases between. Per germline, CDR1 MDHEN and CDR2 SYDVKM. CDR3: CASSSGEKLFF. CDR3 DNA: TGTGCCAGCTCTTCAGGGGAAAAACTGTTTTTT. The variable domain in full, with the rest retrieved from reference TRBV28 and TRBJ1-4, is DVKVTQSSRYLVKRTGEKVFLECVQDMDHENMFWYRQDPGLGLRLIYFSYDVKMKEKGDIPEGYSVSREKKERFSLILESASTNQTSMYLCASSSGEKLFFGSGTQLSVL.

The rearrangement links TRBV4-1 to TRBJ1-2; perhaps TRBD1 as D (5 bases). CDR1 MGHRA and CDR2 YSYEKL come from the germline V gene. This CDR3 is built from 14 residues. The V end was cut by 5 bases, the J end by 6 bases, with 16 bases between. The CDR3 coding sequence is TGCGCCAGCAGCGCCCGGGGCGGCGTGGATGGCTACACCTTC. Protein product: CASSARGGVDGYTF.

This clone was counted between two and nine times. The chain uses TRBV30 and TRBJ1-3, with D unresolved. Germline-derived CDR1 and CDR2 are GTSNPN and SVGIG (reference sequence). The CDR3 loop spans 15 amino acids. The ends were cut back, 4 bases at V and 2 bases at J, with 15 bases in the middle. The CDR3 nucleotides are TGTGCCTGGACAGCTGGGTCAGGCCCTGGAAACACCATATATTTT. It specifies CAWTAGSGPGNTIYF.

DNA of the CDR3: TGTGCCAGCAGTCGCGGGAGTGGTAATGAGCAGTTCTTC. This gives the protein CASSRGSGNEQFF. This chain links TRBV6-5 with TRBJ2-1; 7 positions agree with TRBD2. Trimming removed 5 bases from V and 7 bases from J; junction bases left unmatched: 5. The CDR3 length is 13 residues. Germline values: CDR1 MNHEY, CDR2 SVGAGI.